This is a list of T cell receptor beta chains from one sample in a study of neurological immune-mediated disorders. TCRdb ran MiXCR on the 5' RACE reads and lists one entry per CDR3 protein. The data show approximately 50,000 distinct CDR3 sequences, with less than 6% seen just once and 1.1% to 1.5% held by the top ten. Specimen: CD4+ T cells from blood. The receptors come from a young woman with multiple sclerosis. Both conserved end residues are part of each CDR3. A D gene is named only where the DNA matches it firmly. Expanded clones get a size class; other rows say once, few or many, or leave the size out.

d_call	v_call	j_call	clone_size	cdr3_aa	cdr3_nt
NA	TRBV6-5	TRBJ1-3	many	CASSLGWRISGNTIYF	TGTGCCAGCAGCTTGGGTTGGAGGATATCTGGAAACACCATATATTTT
NA	TRBV7-9	TRBJ1-4	many	CASSLERTANEKLFF	TGTGCCAGCAGCTTAGAGCGGACAGCTAATGAAAAACTGTTTTTT
NA	TRBV20-1	TRBJ2-1	many	CSARQGYNEQFF	TGCAGTGCTAGACAGGGGTACAATGAGCAGTTCTTC
TRBD2	TRBV12-3/TRBV12-4	TRBJ2-1	many	CASSSPAGGPSHEQFF	TGTGCCAGCAGCTCCCCCGCGGGAGGGCCCTCACATGAGCAGTTCTTC
NA	TRBV12-3/TRBV12-4	TRBJ1-1	many	CASSRQQRNTEAFF	TGTGCCAGCAGCCGACAACAGAGGAACACTGAAGCTTTCTTT
TRBD2	TRBV9	TRBJ2-4	many	CASSVEPGLARNIQYF	TGTGCCAGCAGCGTAGAACCGGGACTAGCGAGAAACATTCAGTACTTC
TRBD1	TRBV20-1	TRBJ1-1	many	CSARGRGRGGLNTEAFF	TGCAGTGCTAGAGGGCGAGGCAGGGGGGGGTTGAACACTGAAGCTTTCTTT
TRBD2	TRBV7-3	TRBJ2-1	many	CASSLSGAASYNEQFF	TGTGCCAGCAGCTTGAGCGGGGCGGCCTCCTACAATGAGCAGTTCTTC
NA	TRBV5-1	TRBJ2-5	many	CASRSGGAYETQYF	TGCGCCAGCCGATCAGGGGGGGCCTATGAGACCCAGTACTTC
NA	TRBV12-3/TRBV12-4	TRBJ1-4	many	CASSRGGYYEKLFF	TGTGCCAGCAGTCGGGGGGGTTACTATGAAAAACTGTTTTTT
NA	TRBV5-1	TRBJ2-1	many	CASSNNPHNEQFF	TGCGCCAGCAGCAACAACCCCCACAATGAGCAGTTCTTC
TRBD1	TRBV6-5	TRBJ1-1	many	CASSPRTGGGNTEAFF	TGTGCCAGCAGTCCGCGGACAGGGGGCGGAAACACTGAAGCTTTCTTT
NA	TRBV7-3	TRBJ2-1	NA	CASSTRRGSYNEQFF	TGTGCCAGCAGCACCCGTAGGGGGTCCTACAATGAGCAGTTCTTC